What follows are 14 T cell receptor beta chains derived from one specimen sequenced in a study of CD8 T cells in ankylosing spondylitis (TCRdb year 2017). Receptor libraries were prepared by 5' RACE. The sample was run on an Illumina HiSeq 2500. Through fastp at Q25 and MiXCR, TCRdb rebuilt clones from the public reads, retaining in-frame beta chains. Identical CDR3 protein sequences are pooled into one entry, listed with their most common genes and DNA. Across this sample there are 300,000 to 350,000 distinct CDR3 sequences, with around 10% seen only once. 9.1% of the sample lies in the top ten. Specimen: blood, either unsorted or a sorted T cell fraction (not recorded which). Receptors were obtained from a female donor with ankylosing spondylitis or in good health (not recorded which).

In this sample, this clonotype turned up many times. For the CDR3, the DNA is TGTGCCAGCAGCTTTAGAAGCGGGAGTAGAAATGAGCAGTTCTTC. Its protein is CASSFRSGSRNEQFF. The gene calls are TRBV11-2 and TRBJ2-1, with TRBD2 identical over 8 bases. This CDR3 has 15 amino acids. The V gene's germline CDR1 is SGHAT and CDR2 FQNNGV. V was clipped by 3 bases and J by 7 bases; unmatched bases: 8. Full variable domain (missing parts from reference TRBV11-2 and TRBJ2-1): EAGVAQSPRYKIIEKRQSVAFWCNPISGHATLYWYQQILGQGPKLLIQFQNNGVVDDSQLPKDRFSAERLKGVDSTLKIQPAKLEDSAVYLCASSFRSGSRNEQFFGPGTRLTVL.

This clonotype was counted only a few times. The chain combines TRBV11-2 with TRBJ1-5; a possible D gene is TRBD1 (5 bases). The CDR3 length is 16 residues. V lost 7 bases to trimming and J lost 2 bases, with 18 bases between them. Germline V gene data show CDR1 as SGHAT and CDR2 as FQNNGV. The CDR3 region is CASTRNGAEGNQPQHF. CDR3 bases: TGTGCCAGCACCCGCAACGGGGCTGAGGGCAATCAGCCCCAGCATTTT. The full variable domain, rest sourced from reference TRBV11-2 and TRBJ1-5, is EAGVAQSPRYKIIEKRQSVAFWCNPISGHATLYWYQQILGQGPKLLIQFQNNGVVDDSQLPKDRFSAERLKGVDSTLKIQPAKLEDSAVYLCASTRNGAEGNQPQHFGDGTRLSIL.

This clonotype has at least ten counts. The chain joins TRBV5-1 to TRBJ2-3; maybe TRBD2 (5 bases). Germline lookup yields CDR1 SGHRS and CDR2 YFSETQ. There are 14 residues in the CDR3. The germline V and J ends were trimmed by 4 bases and 0 bases, with 9 bases remaining between them. CDR3 region: CASSRRGSTDTQYF. CDR3 coding DNA: TGCGCCAGCAGCCGTCGGGGAAGCACAGATACGCAGTATTTT.

This clonotype was observed a handful of times. V gene TRBV6-4 combines with J gene TRBJ2-1, with 8 bases fitting TRBD2. Germline values: CDR1 MRHNA, CDR2 SNTAGT. The CDR3 contains 18 residues. With V trimmed by 5 bases and J by 1 base, 13 bases remained unmatched. CDR3 in amino acids: CASSPLGGGLSSYNEQFF. The CDR3 DNA follows: TGTGCCAGCAGTCCACTCGGGGGGGGCCTAAGTTCCTACAATGAGCAGTTCTTC.

The sample holds a few counts of this clonotype. An end of the junction differs from the germline gene, which may be a read error. The chain combines TRBV6-1 with TRBJ2-7; tentative D call: TRBD2 (6 bases). CDR3 length: 14 residues. Per the germline V gene, CDR1 is MNHNS and CDR2 is SASEGT. CDR3 DNA: TGTGCCAGCAGCGAAGCGGGCACTTCCTACGAGCAGTACTTC. It specifies CASSEAGTSYEQYF.

The chain is built from TRBV20-1 and TRBJ2-2; D is perhaps TRBD1 (6 bases). The CDR3 totals 15 residues. V lost 1 base and J 4 bases, leaving 13 bases between the germline ends. From germline, CDR1 is DFQATT and CDR2 SNEGSKA (reference sequence). CDR3 sequence reads: CSARAAGASTGELFF. The CDR3 DNA follows: TGCAGTGCTAGAGCAGCAGGGGCAAGCACCGGGGAGCTGTTTTTT.

This clonotype was counted at least ten times. The CDR3: CASSQVSNEQFF. CDR3 nucleotide sequence: TGTGCCAGCAGCCAAGTGTCAAATGAGCAGTTCTTC. The chain links TRBV7-9 to TRBJ2-1; D ambiguous. The V end was cut by 5 bases, the J end by 7 bases, with 9 bases between. There are 12 residues in the CDR3. Germline V lookup: CDR1 SEHNR, CDR2 FQNEAQ (reference sequence).

This clonotype has at least ten counts. V gene TRBV20-1 combines with J gene TRBJ1-3, with a possible D match to TRBD1 (6 bases). This CDR3 contains 15 residues. The germline V gene encodes CDR1 DFQATT and CDR2 SNEGSKA (reference sequence). The V and J ends lost 3 bases and 4 bases respectively, with 16 bases between them. The CDR3 is CSARGARALGNTIYF. The DNA of the CDR3 is TGCAGTGCTAGGGGGGCCCGGGCCCTAGGAAACACCATATATTTT.

This clonotype was seen repeatedly, ten times or more. V is TRBV14 and J is TRBJ2-1; 9 bases are shared with TRBD2. CDR1 is SGHDN and CDR2 is FVKESK in the germline V gene. This CDR3 spans 14 amino acids. Unmatched junction bases numbered 13, after V lost 4 bases and J lost 15 bases. The DNA of the CDR3 is TGTGCCAGCAGCCTCGGGACTAGCACTCTGACCAGGTTCTTC. This encodes CASSLGTSTLTRFF. Full variable domain (rest looked up from reference TRBV14 and TRBJ2-1): EAGVTQFPSHSVIEKGQTVTLRCDPISGHDNLYWYRRVMGKEIKFLLHFVKESKQDESGMPNNRFLAERTGGTYSTLKVQPAELEDSGVYFCASSLGTSTLTRFFGPGTRLTVL.

V gene TRBV5-6 combines with J gene TRBJ2-6; a weak D match, TRBD1 (6 bases). CDR1 SGHDT and CDR2 YYEEEE come from the germline V gene. There are 15 residues in the CDR3. The V and J ends lost 3 bases and 2 bases respectively, with 9 bases between them. CDR3 sequence reads: CASSYTGTGANVLTF. In nucleotides, the CDR3 is TGTGCCAGCAGCTATACAGGGACTGGGGCCAACGTCCTGACTTTC.

This clonotype was counted at least ten times. The chain links TRBV10-3 to TRBJ1-1; TRBD1 might be the D (5 bases). This CDR3 spans 16 amino acids. Germline values: CDR1 ENHRY, CDR2 SYGVKD. Trimming pared 6 bases from V and 1 base from J, leaving 18 bases between. The CDR3 here is CAIRGSAGRSNTEAFF. The CDR3, as DNA: TGTGCCATCAGGGGCTCGGCAGGGCGCTCGAACACTGAAGCTTTCTTT.

The table lists this clonotype with a few counts. This chain uses TRBV30 with TRBJ1-2, with a tentative D call TRBD1 (6 bases). The germline V and J ends were trimmed by 5 bases and 4 bases, with 17 bases remaining between them. Germline CDR1 GTSNPN, CDR2 SVGIG (reference sequence). This CDR3 has 14 amino acids. CDR3 sequence (DNA): TGTGCCTGGCGAGGACAGCCAACCCTCTATGGCTACACCTTC. This sequence encodes CAWRGQPTLYGYTF.

This clonotype was counted many times. The J gene is TRBJ2-6, the V gene TRBV4-2, with no clear D. CDR3 size: 17 residues. V lost 0 bases, J lost 0 bases, and 9 bases lay in between. CDR1 and CDR2 from the germline V gene are LGHNA and YNFKEQ. The CDR3 sequence: CASSQESRFSGANVLTF. The CDR3 DNA reads TGTGCCAGCAGCCAAGAGAGTCGGTTCTCTGGGGCCAACGTCCTGACTTTC.

This clonotype has more than one count but fewer than ten. The chain has TRBV5-1 and TRBJ2-3; D is undetermined. Germline assignment: CDR1 SGHRS and CDR2 YFSETQ. Trimming stripped 1 base from V and 3 bases from J, with 12 bases between. This CDR3 is built from 15 residues. CDR3 coding DNA: TGCGCCAGCAGCTTGTCGCTCGGTGGAACAGATACGCAGTATTTT. It yields the protein CASSLSLGGTDTQYF.